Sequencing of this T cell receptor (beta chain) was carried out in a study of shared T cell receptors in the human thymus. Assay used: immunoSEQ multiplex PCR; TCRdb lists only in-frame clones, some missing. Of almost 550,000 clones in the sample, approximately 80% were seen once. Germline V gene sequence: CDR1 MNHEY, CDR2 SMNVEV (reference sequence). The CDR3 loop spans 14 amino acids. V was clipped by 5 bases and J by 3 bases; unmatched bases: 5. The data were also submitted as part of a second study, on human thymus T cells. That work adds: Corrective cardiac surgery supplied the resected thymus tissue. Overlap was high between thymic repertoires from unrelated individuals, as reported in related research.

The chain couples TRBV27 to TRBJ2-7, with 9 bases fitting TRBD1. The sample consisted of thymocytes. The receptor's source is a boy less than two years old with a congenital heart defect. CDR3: CASSQTGGGYEQYF. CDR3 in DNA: TGTGCCAGCAGTCAGACAGGGGGTGGCTACGAGCAGTACTTC.